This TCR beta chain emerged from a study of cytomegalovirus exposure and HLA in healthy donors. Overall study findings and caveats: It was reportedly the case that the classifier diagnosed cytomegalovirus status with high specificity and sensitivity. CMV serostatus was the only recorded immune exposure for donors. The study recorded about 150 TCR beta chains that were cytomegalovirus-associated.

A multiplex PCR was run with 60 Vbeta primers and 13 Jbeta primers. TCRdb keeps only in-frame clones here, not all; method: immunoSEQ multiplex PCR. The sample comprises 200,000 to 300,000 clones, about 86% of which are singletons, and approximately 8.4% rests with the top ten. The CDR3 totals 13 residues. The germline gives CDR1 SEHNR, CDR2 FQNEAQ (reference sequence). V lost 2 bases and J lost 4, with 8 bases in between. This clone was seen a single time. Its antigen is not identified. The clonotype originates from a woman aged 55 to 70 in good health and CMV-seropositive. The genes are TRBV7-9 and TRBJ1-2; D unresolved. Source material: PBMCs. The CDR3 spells CASSLSNIYGYTF. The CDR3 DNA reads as TGTGCCAGCAGCTTAAGTAACATCTATGGCTACACCTTC.